Listed below are T cell receptor beta chains from one sample, sequenced in a study of T cell responses to AZD1222 COVID-19 vaccine. Only in-frame clones appear in the TCRdb table, and some are missing; sequencing was by immunoSEQ multiplex PCR. The data show about 190,000 clones, with over 80% seen just once and 1% to 1.5% held by the top ten. The source material was peripheral blood, sampled on day 0 of AZD1222 vaccination. The receptors originated from an adult in good health. Both conserved end residues are part of each CDR3. The order of the fields is V gene, D gene, J gene, clone size, CDR3 protein, CDR3 DNA. A D gene is named only where the DNA matches it firmly. Only part of the rows carry a size: once, few, many, or a class if the clone is expanded.

v_call: TRBV12-5; d_call: NA; j_call: TRBJ1-2; clone_size: NA; cdr3_aa: CASGSSDYTF; cdr3_nt: TGTGCTAGTGGTTCGAGTGACTACACCTTC
v_call: TRBV12-3/TRBV12-4; d_call: TRBD1; j_call: TRBJ1-1; clone_size: NA; cdr3_aa: CASSPDRVAFF; cdr3_nt: TGTGCCAGCAGTCCGGACAGGGTAGCTTTCTTT
v_call: TRBV6-5; d_call: TRBD2; j_call: TRBJ2-1; clone_size: NA; cdr3_aa: CASTQRGGSINEQFF; cdr3_nt: TGTGCCAGCACACAGCGGGGGGGCTCTATCAATGAGCAGTTCTTC
v_call: TRBV4-2; d_call: NA; j_call: TRBJ2-1; clone_size: NA; cdr3_aa: CASSQDRRVGSNEQFF; cdr3_nt: TGTGCCAGCAGCCAAGATCGCAGGGTAGGGTCTAATGAGCAGTTCTTC
v_call: TRBV30; d_call: NA; j_call: TRBJ1-3; clone_size: NA; cdr3_aa: CAWSTGNTIYF; cdr3_nt: TGTGCCTGGTCAACTGGAAACACCATATATTTT
v_call: TRBV9; d_call: NA; j_call: TRBJ1-1; clone_size: NA; cdr3_aa: CASSVGGTLTEAFF; cdr3_nt: TGTGCCAGCAGCGTAGGGGGCACGTTGACTGAAGCTTTCTTT
v_call: TRBV7-9; d_call: NA; j_call: TRBJ1-6; clone_size: NA; cdr3_aa: CASSPRMSSYNSPLHF; cdr3_nt: TGTGCCAGCAGCCCACGGATGAGCTCCTATAATTCACCCCTCCACTTT
v_call: TRBV10-3; d_call: NA; j_call: TRBJ2-3; clone_size: NA; cdr3_aa: CAISTLAASSTDTQYF; cdr3_nt: TGTGCCATCAGTACCTTAGCGGCCTCTAGCACAGATACGCAGTATTTT
v_call: TRBV6-5; d_call: NA; j_call: TRBJ2-5; clone_size: NA; cdr3_aa: CASSYSGGDKETQYF; cdr3_nt: TGTGCCAGCAGTTACTCTGGAGGGGACAAGGAGACCCAGTACTTC
v_call: TRBV28; d_call: TRBD2; j_call: TRBJ2-1; clone_size: once; cdr3_aa: CASSANGGRTYNEQFF; cdr3_nt: TGTGCCAGCAGTGCAAACGGGGGGAGAACCTACAATGAGCAGTTCTTC
v_call: TRBV4-1; d_call: NA; j_call: TRBJ2-1; clone_size: NA; cdr3_aa: CASSRQSGTWMVTNEQFF; cdr3_nt: TGCGCCAGCAGCCGACAATCCGGGACATGGATGGTCACGAATGAGCAGTTCTTC
v_call: TRBV28; d_call: NA; j_call: TRBJ1-5; clone_size: few; cdr3_aa: CASSLRGGQPQHF; cdr3_nt: TGTGCCAGCAGCCTCAGGGGTGGTCAGCCCCAGCATTTT
v_call: TRBV24-1; d_call: NA; j_call: TRBJ2-3; clone_size: NA; cdr3_aa: CATSDLGTIAYF; cdr3_nt: TGTGCCACCAGTGATTTGGGGACCATAGCGTATTTT
v_call: TRBV19; d_call: TRBD2; j_call: TRBJ2-5; clone_size: NA; cdr3_aa: CASSIRRSSGGQETQYF; cdr3_nt: TGTGCCAGTAGTATCAGGAGGTCTAGCGGGGGGCAAGAGACCCAGTACTTC
v_call: TRBV18; d_call: NA; j_call: TRBJ1-2; clone_size: NA; cdr3_aa: CASSPKQGAGYGYTF; cdr3_nt: TGTGCCAGCTCACCAAAGCAGGGAGCGGGCTATGGCTACACCTTC
v_call: TRBV5-5; d_call: TRBD1; j_call: TRBJ1-6; clone_size: NA; cdr3_aa: CASSGQGANNSPLHF; cdr3_nt: TGTGCCAGCAGCGGACAGGGCGCCAACAATTCACCCCTCCACTTT
v_call: TRBV4-2; d_call: NA; j_call: TRBJ1-3; clone_size: NA; cdr3_aa: CASSQEGGRAGNTIYF; cdr3_nt: TGTGCCAGCAGCCAAGAGGGCGGCAGGGCTGGAAACACCATATATTTT
v_call: TRBV11-3; d_call: NA; j_call: TRBJ1-1; clone_size: once; cdr3_aa: CASSLGLNTEAFF; cdr3_nt: TGTGCCAGCAGCTTAGGTCTGAACACTGAAGCTTTCTTT
v_call: TRBV2; d_call: TRBD2; j_call: TRBJ2-5; clone_size: NA; cdr3_aa: CASSSSGLAFQETQYF; cdr3_nt: TGTGCCAGCAGTTCCTCGGGACTAGCGTTCCAAGAGACCCAGTACTTC
v_call: TRBV3-1/TRBV3-2; d_call: NA; j_call: TRBJ1-1; clone_size: NA; cdr3_aa: CASSYGTGTGTEAFF; cdr3_nt: TGTGCCAGCAGCTATGGGACGGGGACCGGGACTGAAGCTTTCTTT
v_call: TRBV15; d_call: NA; j_call: TRBJ1-6; clone_size: NA; cdr3_aa: CATSRVAQGNSPLHF; cdr3_nt: TGTGCCACCAGCAGAGTTGCACAGGGAAATTCACCCCTCCACTTT
v_call: TRBV10-3; d_call: NA; j_call: TRBJ2-1; clone_size: NA; cdr3_aa: CAIIYPQTGSYNEQFF; cdr3_nt: TGTGCCATCATCTACCCTCAAACTGGCTCCTACAATGAGCAGTTCTTC
v_call: TRBV3-1/TRBV3-2; d_call: TRBD1; j_call: TRBJ1-1; clone_size: NA; cdr3_aa: CASSQPGQGLPEAFF; cdr3_nt: TGTGCCAGCAGCCAGCCGGGACAGGGTCTTCCTGAAGCTTTCTTT
v_call: TRBV10-3; d_call: NA; j_call: TRBJ1-2; clone_size: NA; cdr3_aa: CAISDHLRDRNYGYTF; cdr3_nt: TGTGCCATCAGTGACCATCTCCGGGACCGCAACTATGGCTACACCTTC
v_call: TRBV25-1; d_call: TRBD1; j_call: TRBJ1-1; clone_size: NA; cdr3_aa: CASSESRDRPNTNTEAFF; cdr3_nt: TGTGCCAGCAGTGAAAGTAGGGACAGGCCTAATACGAACACTGAAGCTTTCTTT
v_call: TRBV18; d_call: NA; j_call: TRBJ2-2; clone_size: NA; cdr3_aa: CASSPPDYTGELFF; cdr3_nt: TGTGCCAGCTCACCTCCGGACTACACCGGGGAGCTGTTTTTT
v_call: TRBV4-2; d_call: TRBD1; j_call: TRBJ1-5; clone_size: NA; cdr3_aa: CASSQDLLRTGVNQPQHF; cdr3_nt: TGTGCCAGCAGCCAAGACCTCCTTCGGACAGGGGTGAATCAGCCCCAGCATTTT
v_call: TRBV4-2; d_call: NA; j_call: TRBJ1-2; clone_size: NA; cdr3_aa: CASSQDGGPANYGYTF; cdr3_nt: TGTGCCAGCAGCCAAGATGGGGGGCCAGCTAACTATGGCTACACCTTC
v_call: TRBV7-2; d_call: NA; j_call: TRBJ1-6; clone_size: once; cdr3_aa: CASSARGVLHF; cdr3_nt: TGTGCCAGCAGCGCGAGGGGGGTACTCCACTTT
v_call: TRBV9; d_call: NA; j_call: TRBJ1-1; clone_size: NA; cdr3_aa: CASSAHQMNTEAFF; cdr3_nt: TGTGCCAGCAGCGCCCACCAGATGAACACTGAAGCTTTCTTT
v_call: TRBV18; d_call: NA; j_call: TRBJ1-4; clone_size: NA; cdr3_aa: CASSPGLNEKLFF; cdr3_nt: TGTGCCAGCTCACCGGGCCTTAATGAAAAACTGTTTTTT
v_call: TRBV30; d_call: NA; j_call: TRBJ2-7; clone_size: few; cdr3_aa: CATGGRGSAYEQYF; cdr3_nt: TGTGCCACAGGTGGTAGGGGTTCTGCCTACGAGCAGTACTTC
v_call: TRBV7-9; d_call: NA; j_call: TRBJ1-1; clone_size: NA; cdr3_aa: CASTDGTKNTEAFF; cdr3_nt: TGTGCCAGCACCGACGGGACAAAGAACACTGAAGCTTTCTTT
v_call: TRBV4-1; d_call: TRBD2; j_call: TRBJ2-3; clone_size: NA; cdr3_aa: CASSQVQRGGGTDTQYF; cdr3_nt: TGCGCCAGCAGCCAAGTCCAGCGGGGGGGTGGTACAGATACGCAGTATTTT
v_call: TRBV5-8; d_call: NA; j_call: TRBJ2-2; clone_size: NA; cdr3_aa: CASSFRLGPMNTGELFF; cdr3_nt: TGTGCCAGCAGCTTCAGGCTTGGACCCATGAACACCGGGGAGCTGTTTTTT
v_call: TRBV15; d_call: NA; j_call: TRBJ2-3; clone_size: once; cdr3_aa: CATSREGQGQPESYTDTQYF; cdr3_nt: TGTGCCACCAGCAGAGAAGGGCAGGGGCAACCAGAAAGTTACACAGATACGCAGTATTTT
v_call: TRBV10-3; d_call: NA; j_call: TRBJ1-6; clone_size: NA; cdr3_aa: CAISESTTGRKNSPLHF; cdr3_nt: TGTGCCATCAGTGAGTCGACCACGGGACGGAAGAATTCACCCCTCCACTTT
v_call: TRBV29-1; d_call: NA; j_call: TRBJ1-4; clone_size: NA; cdr3_aa: CSASGGDTREKLFF; cdr3_nt: TGCAGCGCCTCGGGGGGGGACACTAGGGAAAAACTGTTTTTT
v_call: TRBV7-3; d_call: TRBD2; j_call: TRBJ2-3; clone_size: NA; cdr3_aa: CASSQGRGATDTQYF; cdr3_nt: TGTGCCAGTTCTCAGGGGCGGGGGGCCACAGATACGCAGTATTTT
v_call: TRBV11-3; d_call: NA; j_call: TRBJ2-1; clone_size: NA; cdr3_aa: CASSLDQTYNEQFF; cdr3_nt: TGTGCCAGCAGCTTAGATCAGACATACAATGAGCAGTTCTTC
v_call: TRBV6-5; d_call: NA; j_call: TRBJ1-3; clone_size: NA; cdr3_aa: CASSRRGSGNTIYF; cdr3_nt: TGTGCCAGCAGCCGGCGGGGGAGTGGAAACACCATATATTTT
v_call: TRBV6-4; d_call: TRBD2; j_call: TRBJ2-3; clone_size: once; cdr3_aa: CASSDSSSGGTDTQYF; cdr3_nt: TGTGCCAGCAGTGACTCGTCCAGCGGGGGGACAGATACGCAGTATTTT
v_call: TRBV24-1; d_call: TRBD1; j_call: TRBJ2-1; clone_size: NA; cdr3_aa: CATSDSFRGKSLLFF; cdr3_nt: TGTGCCACCAGTGATTCATTCAGGGGGAAGTCCCTGCTGTTCTTC
v_call: TRBV19; d_call: NA; j_call: TRBJ1-5; clone_size: NA; cdr3_aa: CASSTQPRDQPQHF; cdr3_nt: TGTGCCAGTAGTACCCAGCCTCGCGATCAGCCCCAGCATTTT
v_call: TRBV5-1; d_call: NA; j_call: TRBJ1-1; clone_size: NA; cdr3_aa: CASSSPTSMTGAFF; cdr3_nt: TGCGCCAGCAGCTCACCGACGAGTATGACTGGAGCTTTCTTT